The source of this TCR beta chain is a study of shared clonotypes between healthy human individuals. Study-level information: The composition of the donors was two women and a few men aged 18 to 49. Regarding the study as a whole: Donor clonotype sharing was expected to depend on sequencing depth. Owing to a small donor count, the genetic and exposure-history diversity represented was limited.

Investigators spread the genomic DNA of each subset evenly over several immunoSEQ plates. Here immunoSEQ multiplex PCR was the method, and the copy in TCRdb shows in-frame clones only, minus some. The sample contains around 440,000 clones, 60% to 80% of which appear only once. Of note for this clone: Its antigen remains unidentified.

The CDR3 sequence is 15 residues long. The germline gives CDR1 SGHTA, CDR2 FQGNSA. V lost 2 bases, J lost 0 bases, and 4 bases stayed unmatched. V usage is TRBV7-2 and J usage is TRBJ2-7; TRBD2 matches at 7 bases. The receptor was derived from a middle-aged woman in good health. Some clones in this sample may be carry-over from other donors' samples. Material for sequencing was PBMCs. The CDR3 DNA reads as TGTGCCAGCAGCTTACTAGGCGGGGGCTCCTACGAGCAGTACTTC. Translation gives CASSLLGGGSYEQYF. Based on the CDR3 plus reference TRBV7-2 and TRBJ2-7, the full variable domain is GAGVSQSPSNKVTEKGKDVELRCDPISGHTALYWYRQSLGQGLEFLIYFQGNSAPDKSGLPSDRFSAERTGGSVSTLTIQRTQQEDSAVYLCASSLLGGGSYEQYFGPGTRLTVT.